Below, 18 T cell receptor beta chains from the same sample are listed, as sequenced in a study of CD8+ T cells in alopecia areata. Following extraction, RNA underwent reverse transcription to cDNA, which served as the sequencing template. Profiled with immunoSEQ multiplex PCR; TCRdb holds only in-frame clones, not every one. Among 110,000 to 150,000 clones listed, less than 65% were seen once. Sequencing was done on a sample of CD8+ T cells sorted from blood. The receptors shown here come from a human donor in good health.

The V gene is TRBV4-1, the J gene TRBJ2-5, with 9 bases matching TRBD2. Germline CDR1 reads MGHRA; CDR2 reads YSYEKL. There are 15 residues in the CDR3. The V gene end was trimmed by 5 bases and the J gene end by 5 bases; junction bases not matched to a gene: 9. The CDR3 is CASSTRLAVGETQYF. The CDR3 DNA reads TGCGCCAGCAGCACCCGACTAGCGGTGGGGGAGACCCAGTACTTC.

The CDR3 region has the DNA TGTGCCAGCAGCCAAGGGAGGGCGGGGGTGTATGAGCAGTTCTTC. It specifies CASSQGRAGVYEQFF. This chain uses TRBV5-4 with TRBJ2-1, with 7 positions matching TRBD2. Per the germline V gene, CDR1 is SGHNT and CDR2 is YYREEE (reference sequence). Germline trimming cut 4 bases from V and 8 bases from J; bases unmatched to any gene: 12. This CDR3 region has 15 residues.

This clone was picked up a small number of times. This chain uses TRBV7-2 with TRBJ1-1; D is unclear. From germline, CDR1 is SGHTA and CDR2 FQGNSA. Trimming pared 3 bases from V and 4 bases from J, leaving 12 bases between. This CDR3 has 14 residues. The CDR3 DNA sequence: TGTGCCAGCAGCTTGGGTGCCGGGAGCACTGAAGCTTTCTTT. It specifies CASSLGAGSTEAFF. Supplemented by reference TRBV7-2 and TRBJ1-1, the full variable domain reads GAGVSQSPSNKVTEKGKDVELRCDPISGHTALYWYRQSLGQGLEFLIYFQGNSAPDKSGLPSDRFSAERTGGSVSTLTIQRTQQEDSAVYLCASSLGAGSTEAFFGQGTRLTVV.

V gene TRBV7-9 combines with J gene TRBJ1-2; TRBD1 matches at 7 bases. Germline V gene data show CDR1 as SEHNR and CDR2 as FQNEAQ (reference sequence). The CDR3 contains 15 residues. V shed 1 base, J shed 2 bases, and the junction held 4 bases outside the gene matches. The CDR3 spells CASSLGEGGNYGYTF. CDR3 bases: TGTGCCAGCAGCTTAGGCGAAGGGGGCAACTATGGCTACACCTTC.

The rearrangement uses TRBV30 and TRBJ1-1; no firm D call. V dropped 2 bases and J dropped 3 bases, with 10 bases sitting between them. The CDR3 runs 13 residues. Germline V gives CDR1 GTSNPN, CDR2 SVGIG (reference sequence). The CDR3 nucleotides are TGTGCCTGGAGTCTGGGCTGGGACACTGAAGCTTTCTTT. Its protein is CAWSLGWDTEAFF. The full variable domain, completed using reference TRBV30 and TRBJ1-1, is SQTIHQWPATLVQPVGSPLSLECTVEGTSNPNLYWYRQAAGRGLQLLFYSVGIGQISSEVPQNLSASRPQDRQFILSSKKLLLSDSGFYLCAWSLGWDTEAFFGQGTRLTVV.

The gene calls are TRBV4-1 and TRBJ1-1; D possibly corresponds to TRBD1 (5 bases). V lost 2 bases, J lost 5 bases, and 9 bases lay in between. This CDR3 contains 13 residues. Germline V gene sequence: CDR1 MGHRA, CDR2 YSYEKL. The CDR3 region is CASSQSRGTEAFF. The CDR3 region has the DNA TGCGCCAGCAGCCAATCGAGGGGAACTGAAGCTTTCTTT.

The chain uses TRBV6-5 and TRBJ2-7; D may be TRBD1 or TRBD2 (5 bases each). This CDR3 comprises 14 residues. V lost 5 bases and J lost 2, with 13 bases in between. Germline V gene data show CDR1 as MNHEY and CDR2 as SVGAGI. This CDR3 reads CASSHGTVPYEQYF. DNA for the CDR3: TGTGCCAGCAGTCACGGGACGGTACCCTACGAGCAGTACTTC.

The chain has TRBV7-9 and TRBJ2-1; D not certain. In germline, CDR1 is SEHNR, CDR2 FQNEAQ (reference sequence). The CDR3 spans 12 residues. Deletions cut 6 bases from V and 8 bases from J, with 11 bases between. CDR3 bases: TGTGCCAGCAGACTCCTCCGGGATGAGCAGTTCTTC. This sequence encodes CASRLLRDEQFF. Full variable domain (rest looked up from reference TRBV7-9 and TRBJ2-1): DTGVSQNPRHKITKRGQNVTFRCDPISEHNRLYWYRQTLGQGPEFLTYFQNEAQLEKSRLLSDRFSAERPKGSFSTLEIQRTEQGDSAMYLCASRLLRDEQFFGPGTRLTVL.

This clone was seen a few times. The CDR3 DNA follows: TGTGCCAGCAGCGGGACAGGGGTAGAAAAACTGTTTTTT. This codes for CASSGTGVEKLFF. The chain employs TRBV7-9 and TRBJ1-4, with 10 positions matching TRBD1. Germline assignment: CDR1 SEHNR and CDR2 FQNEAQ (reference sequence). This CDR3 region has 13 residues. V lost 5 bases, J lost 8 bases, and 2 bases stayed unmatched.

V is TRBV4-1 and J is TRBJ1-2, with D possibly TRBD1 on 5 matching bases. Germline V gene data show CDR1 as MGHRA and CDR2 as YSYEKL. This CDR3 comprises 13 residues. Trimming removed 2 bases from V and 4 bases from J, with 8 bases in between. CDR3 sequence: CASSQNTGYGYTF. CDR3 sequence (DNA): TGCGCCAGCAGCCAAAATACAGGCTATGGCTACACCTTC.

The chain combines TRBV29-1 with TRBJ1-3, with D uncertain. CDR3 length: 13 amino acids. Germline-derived CDR1 and CDR2 are SQVTM and ANQGSEA. The V and J ends lost 4 bases and 2 bases respectively, with 9 bases between them. CDR3 DNA: TGCAGCGTTGGGGGAGGGACTGGAAACACCATATATTTT. Translating it yields CSVGGGTGNTIYF.

The sample holds a few counts of this clone. The chain has TRBV29-1 and TRBJ2-1, with TRBD2 matching over 11 bases. Germline assignment: CDR1 SQVTM and CDR2 ANQGSEA. The CDR3 spans 15 residues. V dropped 0 bases and J dropped 8; count of bases not matched to a gene: 6. CDR3 protein: CSVEETSGALDEQFF. CDR3 coding DNA: TGCAGCGTTGAAGAGACTAGCGGGGCCTTGGATGAGCAGTTCTTC.

The rearrangement joins TRBV29-1 to TRBJ2-1; D perhaps matches TRBD1 (5 bases). V gave up 4 bases and J gave up 3 bases, with 10 bases separating them. From germline, CDR1 is SQVTM and CDR2 ANQGSEA. CDR3 size: 13 residues. CDR3 region: CSVGATDYNEQFF. CDR3 nucleotides: TGCAGCGTTGGTGCGACAGACTACAATGAGCAGTTCTTC.

The chain has TRBV5-1 and TRBJ2-7; the D gene is possibly TRBD2 (5 bases). CDR3 length: 13 amino acids. Germline V CDR1 and CDR2: SGHRS, YFSETQ. Deletions cut 2 bases from V and 3 bases from J, with 9 bases between. The CDR3 here is CASSLTGNYEQYF. The CDR3 nucleotides read TGCGCCAGCAGCTTAACGGGAAACTACGAGCAGTACTTC.

The count of this clone is one. CDR3 nucleotides: TGTGCCAGCAGCTCCTTAAGCGACGCTTTCTTT. It yields the protein CASSSLSDAFF. This rearrangement joins TRBV11-2 to TRBJ1-1; D remains unclear. CDR1 SGHAT and CDR2 FQNNGV come from the germline V gene. Trimming cost V 4 bases and J 11 bases, with 11 bases left between them. CDR3 length: 11 amino acids. Complete variable domain (other parts from reference TRBV11-2 and TRBJ1-1): EAGVAQSPRYKIIEKRQSVAFWCNPISGHATLYWYQQILGQGPKLLIQFQNNGVVDDSQLPKDRFSAERLKGVDSTLKIQPAKLEDSAVYLCASSSLSDAFFGQGTRLTVV.

V and J are TRBV6-6 and TRBJ2-5, with no clear D. CDR1 and CDR2 (germline): MNHNY, SVGAGI (reference sequence). This CDR3 spans 11 amino acids. V gave up 5 bases and J gave up 5 bases, with 6 bases separating them. DNA for the CDR3: TGTGCCAGCAGTCCTAGGGAGACCCAGTACTTC. Translation: CASSPRETQYF.

V gene TRBV29-1 combines with J gene TRBJ1-2; a weak D match, TRBD1 (5 bases). CDR3 length: 13 residues. Germline CDR1 and CDR2: SQVTM and ANQGSEA. V shed 6 bases and J shed 3 bases, with 14 bases lying between them. CDR3 bases: TGCAGCGTCCAACTTCCGACAGACTATGGCTACACCTTC. It translates to CSVQLPTDYGYTF.

This clone has only a few counts. CDR3: CSVWDRGDTEAFF. The CDR3 nucleotides are TGCAGCGTCTGGGACAGGGGGGACACTGAAGCTTTCTTT. The genes are TRBV29-1 and TRBJ1-1; TRBD1 aligns across 11 bases. In germline, CDR1 is SQVTM, CDR2 ANQGSEA. The CDR3 extends over 13 amino acids. The junction had 3 bases not matched to a gene; V was cut back by 6 bases and J by 3 bases.